A selection of T cell receptor beta chains follows, all from one sample in a study of T-cell reconstitution after alpha-beta-depleted transplantation in children. One entry per CDR3 protein results from TCRdb running MiXCR on the PCR reads. The sample consists of about 410,000 distinct CDR3 sequences, around 21% of them appearing once. This specimen consisted of PBMCs from the stem cell graft donor, obtained from the stem cell graft. The origin of the receptors is a human donor who donated a stem cell graft to a child with acute myeloid leukemia. Each CDR3 is given with its conserved first and last residue. Each record gives: CDR3 DNA, CDR3 protein, J gene, clone size, V gene, D gene. A D gene is named only where the DNA matches it firmly. Clone sizes are given selectively: once, few, many, or a class where the clone is expanded.

DNA: TGCAGTGCTAGCGGGAGGCCCTCCTACAATGAGCAGTTCTTC
CDR3: CSASGRPSYNEQFF
J: TRBJ2-1
size: NA
V: TRBV20-1
D: TRBD2

DNA: TGTGCCAGCAGCTTAATAGGTTCGGAGCAGTTCTTC
CDR3: CASSLIGSEQFF
J: TRBJ2-1
size: few
V: TRBV7-3
D: NA

DNA: TGTGCCAGCACCCAGACAGGAGCTAGCACAGATACGCAGTATTTT
CDR3: CASTQTGASTDTQYF
J: TRBJ2-3
size: NA
V: TRBV12-3/TRBV12-4
D: NA

DNA: TGTGCCAGCAGCCGAGAGGGCCTACCGGGACAGTGGTACAATGAGCAGTTCTTC
CDR3: CASSREGLPGQWYNEQFF
J: TRBJ2-1
size: NA
V: TRBV4-2
D: TRBD1

DNA: TGTGCCAGCAGTGAGACGGGCGACACCGGGGAGCTGTTTTTT
CDR3: CASSETGDTGELFF
J: TRBJ2-2
size: few
V: TRBV6-4
D: NA

DNA: TGCGCCAGCAGCCAAGATACACGGTTTGACGAGCAGTACTTC
CDR3: CASSQDTRFDEQYF
J: TRBJ2-7
size: NA
V: TRBV4-1
D: NA

DNA: TGCAGTGCTAGTAGGGCGGGAAATCGGTACGAGCAGTACTTC
CDR3: CSASRAGNRYEQYF
J: TRBJ2-7
size: few
V: TRBV20-1
D: NA

DNA: TGTGCCAGTAGTACCTCTGGACAGGCGAAGTTTATTCAGCCCCAGCATTTT
CDR3: CASSTSGQAKFIQPQHF
J: TRBJ1-5
size: few
V: TRBV19
D: TRBD1

DNA: TGTGCCAGCAGCCAAGATTCGGGACTAGCGGGAATAATCTACAATGAGCAGTTCTTC
CDR3: CASSQDSGLAGIIYNEQFF
J: TRBJ2-1
size: few
V: TRBV3-1
D: TRBD2

DNA: TGTGCCAGCAGACAAATTAGGGCGGGTTATGAGCAGTTCTTC
CDR3: CASRQIRAGYEQFF
J: TRBJ2-1
size: few
V: TRBV12-3/TRBV12-4
D: NA